The rows below give T cell receptor beta chains drawn from one sample of a study of patients and donors after allogeneic stem cell transplantation. TCRdb used MiXCR to reprocess the RT-PCR reads, holding one entry per CDR3 protein. The sample consists of roughly 880,000 distinct CDR3 sequences, more than 15% of them appearing once. The sequenced material came from blood, either unsorted or a sorted T cell fraction (not recorded which). The receptors here all came from a human donor who was either an allogeneic HSCT recipient or a stem cell or donor lymphocyte infusion donor (not recorded which). It is not recorded whose cells these are; they may come from a transplant donor. The CDR3 runs from the conserved cysteine through the conserved F or W. D genes are given only for firm matches. The listing skips clone size in some rows; elsewhere it reads once, few, many or a size class.

j_gene: TRBJ1-6
abundance: NA
d_gene: TRBD1
v_gene: TRBV12-3/TRBV12-4
CDR3aa: CASRQTGGYSPLHF
CDR3nt: TGTGCCAGCAGACAGACAGGGGGTTATTCACCCCTCCACTTT

j_gene: TRBJ1-1
abundance: NA
d_gene: NA
v_gene: TRBV6-1
CDR3aa: CATLGALGKWDTEAFF
CDR3nt: TGTGCCACGCTCGGGGCCCTAGGGAAGTGGGACACTGAAGCTTTCTTT

j_gene: TRBJ1-6
abundance: many
d_gene: NA
v_gene: TRBV20-1
CDR3aa: CSAQREASKSSPLHF
CDR3nt: TGCAGTGCCCAGCGGGAGGCGTCAAAAAGTTCACCCCTCCACTTT

j_gene: TRBJ2-7
abundance: NA
d_gene: TRBD2
v_gene: TRBV10-3
CDR3aa: CAVNLGGTENYEQYF
CDR3nt: TGTGCCGTCAACCTCGGGGGGACGGAGAACTACGAGCAGTACTTC

j_gene: TRBJ2-3
abundance: NA
d_gene: NA
v_gene: TRBV3-1
CDR3aa: CASSRQEVRDTQYF
CDR3nt: TGTGCCAGCAGCCGACAGGAGGTCAGAGATACGCAGTATTTT

j_gene: TRBJ2-1
abundance: NA
d_gene: TRBD2
v_gene: TRBV20-1
CDR3aa: CSARASSGIYNEQFF
CDR3nt: TGCAGTGCTAGAGCCTCTAGCGGCATCTACAATGAGCAGTTCTTC

j_gene: TRBJ1-6
abundance: NA
d_gene: TRBD1
v_gene: TRBV15
CDR3aa: CATSRDPPQGGWDNSPLHF
CDR3nt: TGTGCCACCAGCAGAGATCCCCCACAGGGGGGATGGGATAATTCACCCCTCCACTTT

j_gene: TRBJ2-1
abundance: many
d_gene: TRBD2
v_gene: TRBV12-3/TRBV12-4
CDR3aa: CASSRGAGEGMGEQFF
CDR3nt: TGTGCCAGCAGTCGAGGGGCGGGAGAGGGGATGGGTGAGCAGTTCTTC

j_gene: TRBJ1-3
abundance: few
d_gene: NA
v_gene: TRBV12-3/TRBV12-4
CDR3aa: CASRPWGAHSGNTIYF
CDR3nt: TGTGCCAGCAGGCCCTGGGGGGCGCATTCTGGAAACACCATATATTTT

j_gene: TRBJ2-2
abundance: few
d_gene: NA
v_gene: TRBV20-1
CDR3aa: CSAREGGLDTGELFF
CDR3nt: TGCAGTGCTAGAGAAGGGGGGCTTGACACCGGGGAGCTGTTTTTT

j_gene: TRBJ2-3
abundance: NA
d_gene: NA
v_gene: TRBV5-1
CDR3aa: CASSSTGRPSTDTQYF
CDR3nt: TGCGCCAGCAGCTCTACAGGCCGCCCTAGCACAGATACGCAGTATTTT

j_gene: TRBJ2-3
abundance: few
d_gene: TRBD1
v_gene: TRBV29-1
CDR3aa: CSVRDRGTRDTQYF
CDR3nt: TGCAGCGTAAGGGACAGGGGAACCCGAGATACGCAGTATTTT

j_gene: TRBJ2-4
abundance: NA
d_gene: NA
v_gene: TRBV5-1
CDR3aa: CASSPAGPTKNIQYF
CDR3nt: TGCGCCAGCAGCCCCGCAGGGCCGACCAAAAACATTCAGTACTTC

j_gene: TRBJ1-1
abundance: NA
d_gene: NA
v_gene: TRBV4-3
CDR3aa: CASSQVPDNAEAFF
CDR3nt: TGCGCCAGCAGCCAAGTGCCAGATAACGCTGAAGCTTTCTTT

j_gene: TRBJ2-5
abundance: NA
d_gene: TRBD2
v_gene: TRBV11-1
CDR3aa: CASSYRAGRETQYF
CDR3nt: TGTGCCAGCAGCTACAGAGCGGGACGGGAGACCCAGTACTTC

j_gene: TRBJ2-1
abundance: few
d_gene: NA
v_gene: TRBV20-1
CDR3aa: CSARLPGGQYNEQFF
CDR3nt: TGCAGTGCTAGACTCCCGGGGGGCCAGTACAATGAGCAGTTCTTC